Sequencing of this TCR beta chain was carried out in a study of OX40 agonist ivuxolimab in advanced cancers. Some clones are missing from TCRdb's copy, which holds only in-frame ones; the method was immunoSEQ multiplex PCR. The sample shows roughly 64,000 clones, about 91% of them seen only once. The sample in question was CD4+ or CD8+ T cells sorted from blood, obtained in a trial of the OX40 agonist ivuxolimab. This TCR was recovered from an adult with an advanced solid tumor such as melanoma, head and neck, liver or kidney cancer.

CDR3 protein: CASSYGDRGAEKLFF. As DNA, the CDR3 is TGTGCCAGCAGTTACGGAGACAGGGGGGCTGAAAAACTGTTTTTT. The chain combines TRBV6-6 with TRBJ1-4, with 9 positions matching TRBD1. Looked up from germline, CDR1 is MNHNY and CDR2 is SVGAGI (reference sequence). Losses at the gene ends were 2 bases for V and 7 bases for J; bases not matched to a gene: 5. This CDR3 has 15 amino acids.